This TCR beta chain was profiled in a study of blood T cells in healthy people across ages. Overall study findings and caveats: It was the long-lived donors that had more naive CD4+ cells and higher diversity than aged donors.

Primed by a sample-barcoded 5' primer and a J-beta primer mix, a second PCR proceeded for roughly 7 to 11 cycles. A 12-random-nucleotide template-switch adaptor tagged each cDNA molecule. Via MiXCR, TCRdb re-called the 5' RACE reads, giving one row per CDR3 protein. The sample has more than 650,000 distinct CDR3 sequences; about 55% are singletons. Of note for this clonotype: Its specificity is unknown.

There are 13 residues in the CDR3. Trimming took 6 bases from V and 3 from J, leaving 9 bases between them. Germline CDR1 reads SGHNT; CDR2 reads YENEEA. Collection of approximately 9.3 milliliters of peripheral blood was performed for each donor. No fewer than 7 million PBMCs went into each sample. The clonotype was recovered from a man at least 80 years old in good health. Sequencing was done on a sample of blood. V gene TRBV11-3 combines with J gene TRBJ2-1; D remains unclear. In DNA, the CDR3 is TGTGCCAGCAGTGACAACTACTACAATGAGCAGTTCTTC. This translates into CASSDNYYNEQFF.